This T cell receptor (beta chain) was sequenced during a study of T-cell memory formation after mild COVID-19. Background on the study: TCR clusters were mostly donor specific. Broader study findings: Nothing confirmed that second-wave clones peaking on day 37 were specific for SARS-CoV-2. Contracting clones from day 15 to 85 showed balanced CD4/CD8; later expanders favored CD4+.

5'RACE with constant-segment primers built TCRalpha and TCRbeta cDNA libraries with UMIs. TCRdb called the 5' RACE reads again in MiXCR, with one record for every CDR3 protein. The sample holds roughly 50,000 distinct CDR3 sequences, 9% to 15% seen once. This CDR3 has 12 amino acids. Between the trimmed V and J ends, which lost 3 bases and 5 bases, there was a span of 7 bases. Germline assignment: CDR1 MDHEN and CDR2 SYDVKM. A few counts support this clonotype. Its antigen is currently unknown. Material: PBMCs or a T cell subset sorted from them (not recorded which). This chain connects TRBV28 to TRBJ1-2; D perhaps matches TRBD1 (5 bases). This clonotype was sampled from a man aged 18 to 35 who had mild COVID-19 (a few samples of this study predate the infection). Cell type and time point are not known. DNA of the CDR3: TGTGCCAGCAGTTTTGGGGGTTATGGCTACACCTTC. Translated, it gives CASSFGGYGYTF.